This note documents a single T cell receptor beta chain sequence. Genomic DNA belonging to each subset was distributed in equal measure over several immunoSEQ plates. Sequencing was performed with immunoSEQ multiplex PCR; in TCRdb, only in-frame clones are kept and a portion is missing. The sample shows millions of clones, around 94% of them seen only once. This CDR3 contains 13 residues. V was clipped by 6 bases and J by 2 bases, with 11 bases between them. The germline V gene has CDR1 MNHEY and CDR2 SVGAGI. This sample was taken from a study of shared clonotypes between healthy human individuals. The sequenced sample was naive CD4+ T cells sorted from blood. Subset of the sample: CD45RA+ positively selected. This clonotype originated in a man aged 18 to 29 in good health. J is TRBJ2-7 and V is TRBV6-5, with D unresolved. The CDR3, as DNA: TGTGCCAGCAGGGAGCCCTTAACCTACGAGCAGTACTTC. Its translation: CASREPLTYEQYF.